These T cell receptor beta chains were read from a single sample in a study of T cell clonotyping in hematopoietic cell transplantation. The protocol was immunoSEQ multiplex PCR, while the TCRdb copy is restricted to in-frame clones and leaves out a portion. Of 5,500 to 8,500 clones in the sample, roughly 96% are singletons; the top ten hold approximately 0.44%. The input for sequencing was PBMCs, taken 30 days after allogeneic stem cell transplant. The origin of the receptors is a male patient aged 35 to 55 who had an allogeneic stem cell transplant from a related donor, so the T cells may come from the graft donor. Some clones in this sample may be carry-over from other donors' samples. Each CDR3 is given with its conserved first and last residue. Each record gives: clone size, D gene, CDR3 length, V gene, J gene, CDR3 protein, CDR3 DNA. The D gene is left open where the match is weak. Clone size is shown for a subset of rows, as once, few, many or a class of expanded clone.

>NA|NA|13|TRBV29-1|TRBJ2-5
CSVENSVRGQQYF
TGCAGCGTTGAAAACTCAGTCCGCGGGCAGCAGTACTTC
>NA|TRBD1|16|TRBV5-1|TRBJ2-2
CASSRGTGRNTGELFF
TGCGCCAGCAGCCGAGGGACAGGTCGGAACACCGGGGAGCTGTTTTTT
>NA|NA|12|TRBV6-5|TRBJ1-1
CASSYSGNEAFF
TGTGCCAGCAGTTACTCCGGGAATGAAGCTTTCTTT
>few|NA|13|TRBV14|TRBJ1-2
CASSLQGGYGYTF
TGTGCCAGCAGCCTACAGGGAGGGTATGGCTACACCTTC
>NA|NA|15|TRBV7-9|TRBJ1-2
CASSPAPRGFGGYTF
TGTGCCAGCAGCCCAGCTCCCCGGGGGTTTGGTGGCTACACCTTC
>NA|TRBD1|15|TRBV11-2|TRBJ2-7
CASSPGQVVSYEQYF
TGTGCCAGCAGCCCAGGACAGGTAGTATCCTACGAGCAGTACTTC
>once|NA|12|TRBV7-8|TRBJ2-7
CAASEGLGEQYF
TGTGCCGCCTCGGAGGGCTTAGGGGAGCAGTACTTC
>NA|NA|12|TRBV29-1|TRBJ1-1
CSVLGMNTEAFF
TGCAGCGTTCTGGGCATGAACACTGAAGCTTTCTTT
>NA|NA|13|TRBV2|TRBJ1-4
CASQETTNEKLFF
TGTGCCAGCCAGGAAACAACTAATGAAAAACTGTTTTTT
>once|NA|13|TRBV7-2|TRBJ1-2
CASSLFEGYGYTF
TGTGCCAGCAGCTTATTTGAAGGCTATGGCTACACCTTC
>NA|NA|15|TRBV19|TRBJ2-7
CASSIIPGPSGEQYF
TGTGCCAGTAGTATCATCCCAGGACCCTCGGGCGAGCAGTACTTC
>NA|NA|11|TRBV27|TRBJ1-1
CATGPGTEAFF
TGTGCCACAGGCCCGGGCACTGAAGCTTTCTTT
>NA|NA|15|TRBV9|TRBJ2-2
CASSVEVGRTGELFF
TGTGCCAGCAGCGTAGAGGTGGGGCGGACCGGGGAGCTGTTTTTT
>once|NA|14|TRBV28|TRBJ1-3
CASSPQGSRNTIYF
TGTGCCAGCAGTCCGCAGGGGAGTAGAAACACCATATATTTT
>NA|TRBD1|20|TRBV4-3|TRBJ1-1
CASSQAPSLTGGLSNTEAFF
TGCGCCAGCAGCCAGGCGCCCAGTTTGACAGGGGGCCTTTCGAACACTGAAGCTTTCTTT
>NA|TRBD1|15|TRBV7-2|TRBJ1-5
CASSAGGSGNEPQHF
TGTGCCAGCAGCGCAGGGGGCAGCGGCAATGAGCCCCAGCATTTT
>once|NA|16|TRBV5-1|TRBJ2-6
CASCRDPPLGANVLTF
TGCGCCAGCTGTCGGGATCCCCCTCTAGGGGCCAACGTCCTGACTTTC
>NA|NA|14|TRBV29-1|TRBJ2-3
CSVGGFTSTDTQYF
TGCAGCGTTGGAGGGTTCACTAGCACAGATACGCAGTATTTT
>NA|NA|14|TRBV5-6|TRBJ1-3
CASSLMGPGNTIYF
TGTGCCAGCAGCTTGATGGGCCCCGGAAACACCATATATTTT
>NA|TRBD1|14|TRBV28|TRBJ1-1
CASKQGGMNTEAFF
TGTGCCAGCAAACAGGGGGGGATGAACACTGAAGCTTTCTTT
>NA|TRBD1|15|TRBV4-1|TRBJ1-1
CASSPKGQMNTEAFF
TGCGCCAGCAGCCCCAAGGGACAGATGAACACTGAAGCTTTCTTT
>few|NA|13|TRBV2|TRBJ1-2
CASRDTPNYGYTF
TGTGCCTCAAGGGACACACCTAACTATGGCTACACCTTC
>NA|TRBD1|14|TRBV4-1|TRBJ1-5
CASSSGTGNQPQHF
TGCGCCAGCAGTTCCGGGACAGGAAATCAGCCCCAGCATTTT
>NA|NA|13|TRBV28|TRBJ1-1
CASKTGRATEAFF
TGTGCCAGCAAGACAGGCAGGGCCACTGAAGCTTTCTTT
>NA|TRBD1|15|TRBV10-3|TRBJ2-7
CAISESRGLNHEQYF
TGTGCCATCAGTGAGTCCAGGGGGCTCAACCACGAGCAGTACTTC
>few|NA|12|TRBV4-2|TRBJ2-7
CASSGPTYEQYF
TGTGCCAGCAGCGGTCCGACCTACGAGCAGTACTTC
>NA|NA|13|TRBV5-1|TRBJ1-1
CASSLEWNTEAFF
TGCGCCAGCAGCTTGGAATGGAACACTGAAGCTTTCTTT